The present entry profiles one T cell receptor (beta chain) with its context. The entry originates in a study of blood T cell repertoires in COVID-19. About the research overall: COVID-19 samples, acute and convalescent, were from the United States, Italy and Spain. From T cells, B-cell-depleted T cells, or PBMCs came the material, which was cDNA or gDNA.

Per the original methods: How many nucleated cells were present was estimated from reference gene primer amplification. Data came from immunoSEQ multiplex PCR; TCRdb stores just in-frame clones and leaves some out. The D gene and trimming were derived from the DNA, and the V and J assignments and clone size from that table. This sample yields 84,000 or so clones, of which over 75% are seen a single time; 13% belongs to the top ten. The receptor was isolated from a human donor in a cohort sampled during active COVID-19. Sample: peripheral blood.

The CDR3 coding sequence is TGTGCCAGCAGTGAAGGGCTCCTTGGCGGTGAAAAACTGTTTTTT. This codes for CASSEGLLGGEKLFF. The V call is TRBV2, the J call TRBJ1-4, with unresolved D. Germline V gene sequence: CDR1 SNHLY, CDR2 FYNNEI. The V end lost 1 base, the J end lost 7 bases, and 13 bases lay between the germline ends. The CDR3 has 15 residues.